What follows are 3 T cell receptor beta chains derived from one specimen sequenced in a study of blood T cells in healthy people across ages. With a J-beta primer mix and a sample-barcoded 5' primer, a second PCR ran 7 to 11 cycles. TCRdb re-called the 5' RACE reads through MiXCR, storing one row per CDR3 protein. Here the sample spans hundreds of thousands of distinct CDR3 sequences, about 34% being singletons. The sample taken for sequencing was blood. All receptors derive from a woman aged 80 or over in good health.

For this clonotype: Being one base from a much bigger clone, this may be a read error. The chain uses TRBV20-1 and TRBJ2-5; 14 bases agree with TRBD2. The trim removed 6 bases at V and 5 bases at J, leaving 5 bases unmatched. CDR3 size: 14 residues. Germline CDR1 DFQATT, CDR2 SNEGSKA (reference sequence). The CDR3 DNA follows: TGCAGTGCGGGACGGACTAGCGGGGGGGAGACCCAGTACTTC. Its translation is CSAGRTSGGETQYF.

With regard to this clonotype: One junction end does not reproduce the germline sequence, and a read error may be involved. The V gene is TRBV7-3, the J gene TRBJ2-1, with TRBD2 identical over 10 bases. The CDR3 length is 15 residues. Germline CDR1 reads SGHTA; CDR2 reads FQGTGA. The CDR3 region is CARSNGLAVLNERFF. CDR3 sequence (DNA): TGTGCCCGCAGCAACGGACTAGCGGTTCTCAATGAGCGGTTCTTC.

The sample holds many counts of this clonotype. The rearrangement links TRBV9 to TRBJ2-1, with D tentatively TRBD1 or TRBD2 (6 bases each). The length of the CDR3 is 18 residues. Germline CDR1 reads SGDLS; CDR2 reads YYNGEE. Trimming removed 3 bases from V and 2 bases from J, with 21 bases in between. The CDR3 nucleotides read TGTGCCAGCAGCGGCCCCTTAGGGGGGCAGCGAGCCTACAATGAGCAGTTCTTC. It is translated as CASSGPLGGQRAYNEQFF.